This TCR beta chain was profiled in a study of beta chain features in type 1 diabetes. About the study: Patients shared similar age, gender and cell yields with healthy donors. Findings of the study overall: Shorter TCRB CDR3s, moderately but significantly so, were found in Type 1 diabetes patients in all four CD4+ subsets. Patients' naive, central memory and Treg TCRB repertoires seemed closer to one another than those of healthy donors.

Heparinised blood was drawn once per donor, averaging around 110 mL. This clone has just a few counts. Its specificity is unknown. All of the isolated RNA was reverse transcribed, so expressed TCRB transcripts were sequenced. The repertoire was sequenced with immunoSEQ multiplex PCR; TCRdb's copy has only in-frame clones and lacks some. This sample has about 340,000 clones, with over 7% found just once. This receptor was obtained from a man under 40 with type 1 diabetes. Material: central memory CD4+ T cells from blood.

DNA for the CDR3: TGTGCCAGCAGCCCTAAAGCGGGGGTTGTCGATGAGCAGTTCTTC. Amino acid sequence: CASSPKAGVVDEQFF. The chain has TRBV7-2 and TRBJ2-1, with 8 bases identical to TRBD2. CDR1 and CDR2 (germline): SGHTA, FQGNSA. Trimming took 5 bases from V and 8 from J; bases not matched to a gene: 11. The CDR3 sequence is 15 residues long. Based on the CDR3 plus reference TRBV7-2 and TRBJ2-1, the full variable domain is GAGVSQSPSNKVTEKGKDVELRCDPISGHTALYWYRQSLGQGLEFLIYFQGNSAPDKSGLPSDRFSAERTGGSVSTLTIQRTQQEDSAVYLCASSPKAGVVDEQFFGPGTRLTVL.